This T cell receptor (beta chain) was retrieved from a study of cytomegalovirus exposure and HLA in healthy donors. The CDR3 extends over 13 amino acids. With 6 bases removed from V and 5 bases from J, the gap between germline ends came to 13 bases. Per germline, CDR1 MNHEY and CDR2 SMNVEV (reference sequence). This PCR relied on a set of 60 Vbeta primers and 13 Jbeta primers. Libraries were prepared by immunoSEQ multiplex PCR; TCRdb keeps only in-frame clonotypes and omits some of them. The listing records some 150,000 clones. This chain joins TRBV27 and TRBJ1-1; maybe TRBD1 (6 bases). Material: PBMCs. The TCR sequence derives from a man between 35 and 55 years old in good health and CMV-seronegative. This CDR3 is CASRGGGETEAFF. The DNA of the CDR3 is TGTGCCAGCAGGGGAGGGGGAGAGACTGAAGCTTTCTTT.